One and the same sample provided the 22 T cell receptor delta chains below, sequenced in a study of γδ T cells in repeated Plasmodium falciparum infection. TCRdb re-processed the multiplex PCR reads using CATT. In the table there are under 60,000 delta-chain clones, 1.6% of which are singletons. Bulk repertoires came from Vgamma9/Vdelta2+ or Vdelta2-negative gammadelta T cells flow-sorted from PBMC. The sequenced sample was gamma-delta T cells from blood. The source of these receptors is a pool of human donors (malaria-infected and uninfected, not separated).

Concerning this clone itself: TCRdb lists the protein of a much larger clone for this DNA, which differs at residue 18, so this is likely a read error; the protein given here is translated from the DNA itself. CDR3 loop: CALGELGVPVLGDLSTDELIF. The DNA for the CDR3 is TGTGCTCTTGGGGAACTGGGAGTCCCGGTACTGGGGGACCTCTCTACCGATGAACTCATCTTT. This chain connects TRDV1 to TRDJ1, with 9 bases aligning to TRDD3. CDR1 TSWWSYY and CDR2 QGS come from the germline V gene. The CDR3 is 21 amino acids.

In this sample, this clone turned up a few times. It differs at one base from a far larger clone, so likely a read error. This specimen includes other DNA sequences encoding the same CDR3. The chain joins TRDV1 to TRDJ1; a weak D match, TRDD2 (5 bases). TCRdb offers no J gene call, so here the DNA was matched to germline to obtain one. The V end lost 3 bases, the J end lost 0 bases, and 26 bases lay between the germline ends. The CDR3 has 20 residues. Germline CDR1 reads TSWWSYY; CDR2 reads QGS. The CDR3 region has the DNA TGTGCTCTTGGGGATCACACAATCTTTCCTCGTGCAACGAACACCGATAAACTCATCTTT. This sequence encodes CALGDHTIFPRATNTDKLIF.

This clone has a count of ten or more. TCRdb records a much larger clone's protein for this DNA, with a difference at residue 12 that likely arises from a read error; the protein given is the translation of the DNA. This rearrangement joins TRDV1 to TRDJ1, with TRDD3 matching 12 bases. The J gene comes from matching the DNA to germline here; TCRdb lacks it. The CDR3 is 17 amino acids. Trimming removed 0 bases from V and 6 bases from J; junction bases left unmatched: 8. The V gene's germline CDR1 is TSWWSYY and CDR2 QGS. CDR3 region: CALGELLGDTPDHKLIF. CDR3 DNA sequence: TGTGCTCTTGGGGAACTACTGGGGGATACCCCCGACCATAAACTCATCTTT.

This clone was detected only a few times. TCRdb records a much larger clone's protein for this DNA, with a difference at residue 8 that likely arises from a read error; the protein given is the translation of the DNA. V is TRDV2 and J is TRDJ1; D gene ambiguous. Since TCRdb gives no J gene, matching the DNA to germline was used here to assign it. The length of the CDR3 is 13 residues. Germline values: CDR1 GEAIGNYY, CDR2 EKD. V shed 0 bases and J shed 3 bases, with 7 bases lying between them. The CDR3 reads CACDTWAADKLIF. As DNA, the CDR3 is TGTGCCTGTGACACCTGGGCTGCCGATAAACTCATCTTT.

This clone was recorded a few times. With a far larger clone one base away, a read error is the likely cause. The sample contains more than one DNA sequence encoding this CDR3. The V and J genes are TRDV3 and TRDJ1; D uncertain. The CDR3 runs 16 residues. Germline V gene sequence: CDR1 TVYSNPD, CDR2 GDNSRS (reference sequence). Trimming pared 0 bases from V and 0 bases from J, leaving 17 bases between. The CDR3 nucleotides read TGTGCCTTTAGGCACTTATCCTGGCAGTACACCGATAAACTCATCTTT. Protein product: CAFRHLSWQYTDKLIF.

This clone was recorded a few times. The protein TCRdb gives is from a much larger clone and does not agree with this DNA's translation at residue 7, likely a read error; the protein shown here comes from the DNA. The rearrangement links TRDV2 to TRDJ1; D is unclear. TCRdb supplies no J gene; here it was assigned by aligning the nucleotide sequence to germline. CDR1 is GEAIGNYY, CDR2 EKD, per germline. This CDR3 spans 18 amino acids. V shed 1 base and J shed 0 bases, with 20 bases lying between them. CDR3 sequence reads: CACDTLRAENLYTDKLIF. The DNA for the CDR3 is TGTGCCTGTGACACGCTGAGGGCTGAGAACTTGTACACCGATAAACTCATCTTT.

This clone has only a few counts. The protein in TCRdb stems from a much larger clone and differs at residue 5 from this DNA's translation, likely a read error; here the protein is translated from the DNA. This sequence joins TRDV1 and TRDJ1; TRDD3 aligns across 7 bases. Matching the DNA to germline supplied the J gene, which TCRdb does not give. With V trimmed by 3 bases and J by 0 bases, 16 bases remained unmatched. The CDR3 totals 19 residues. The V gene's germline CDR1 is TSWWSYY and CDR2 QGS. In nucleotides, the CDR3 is TGTGCTCTTGGGGAGGGCGTCCTCAGGATACGCTCGTACACCGATAAACTCATCTTT. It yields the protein CALGEGVLRIRSYTDKLIF.

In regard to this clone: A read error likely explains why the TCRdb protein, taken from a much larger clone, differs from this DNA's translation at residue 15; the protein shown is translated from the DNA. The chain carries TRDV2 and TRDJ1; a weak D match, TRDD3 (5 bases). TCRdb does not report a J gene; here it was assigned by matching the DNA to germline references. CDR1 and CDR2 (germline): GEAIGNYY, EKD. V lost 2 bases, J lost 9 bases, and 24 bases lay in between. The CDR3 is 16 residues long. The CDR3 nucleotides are TGTGCCTGTGACATAATTGGGGTGGGAGAGACAGCACAACTCATCTTT. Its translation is CACDIIGVGETAQLIF.

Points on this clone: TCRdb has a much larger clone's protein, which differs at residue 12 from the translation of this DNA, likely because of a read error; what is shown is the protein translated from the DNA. The CDR3: CAYRSTPRLRGPPGGRPFTDKLIF. The CDR3 nucleotides read TGTGCTTATAGGAGCACCCCGCGGCTACGTGGCCCCCCTGGGGGCCGGCCTTTCACCGATAAACTCATCTTT. This rearrangement joins TRAV38-2/DV8 to TRDJ1; TRDD3 agrees at 7 bases. Matching the DNA to germline supplied the J gene, which TCRdb does not give. Germline-derived CDR1 and CDR2 are TSESDYY and QEAYKQQN. After removal of 1 base from V and 1 base from J, the junction contained 31 bases not matched to a gene. CDR3 length: 24 amino acids.

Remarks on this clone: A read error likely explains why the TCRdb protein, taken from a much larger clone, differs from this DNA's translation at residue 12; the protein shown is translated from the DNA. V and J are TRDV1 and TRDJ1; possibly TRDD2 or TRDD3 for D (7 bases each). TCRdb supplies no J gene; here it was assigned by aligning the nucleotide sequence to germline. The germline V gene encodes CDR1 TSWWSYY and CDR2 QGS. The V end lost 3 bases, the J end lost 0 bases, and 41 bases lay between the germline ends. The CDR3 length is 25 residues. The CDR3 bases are TGTGCTCTTGGGGAGAATTCCTACCTTGGTCTGGAGGATACGCGTATGATTTGGTACACCGATAAACTCATCTTT. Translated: CALGENSYLGLEDTRMIWYTDKLIF.

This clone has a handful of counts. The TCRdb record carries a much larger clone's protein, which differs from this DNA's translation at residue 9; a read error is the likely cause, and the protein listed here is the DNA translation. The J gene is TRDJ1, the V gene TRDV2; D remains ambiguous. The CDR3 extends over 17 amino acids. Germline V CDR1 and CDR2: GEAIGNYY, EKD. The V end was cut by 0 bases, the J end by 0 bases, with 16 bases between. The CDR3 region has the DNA TGTGCCTGTGACACCGTCGGAACGGCGCCTTACACCGATAAACTCATCTTT. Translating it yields CACDTVGTAPYTDKLIF.

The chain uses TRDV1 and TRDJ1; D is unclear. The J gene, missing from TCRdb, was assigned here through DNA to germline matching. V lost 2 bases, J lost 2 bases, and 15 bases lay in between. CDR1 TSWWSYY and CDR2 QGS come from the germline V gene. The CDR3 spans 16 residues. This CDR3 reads CALGELTQRQTDKLIF. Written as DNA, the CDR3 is TGTGCTCTTGGGGAATTAACTCAACGGCAAACCGATAAACTCATCTTT.

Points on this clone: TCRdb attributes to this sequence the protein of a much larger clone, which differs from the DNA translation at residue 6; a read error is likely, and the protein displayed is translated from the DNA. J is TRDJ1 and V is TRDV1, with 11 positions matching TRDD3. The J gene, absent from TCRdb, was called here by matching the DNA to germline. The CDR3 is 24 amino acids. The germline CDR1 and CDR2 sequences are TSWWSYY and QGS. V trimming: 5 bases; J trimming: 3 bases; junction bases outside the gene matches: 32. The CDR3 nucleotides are TGTGCTCTTGGGAACCCCCCCCACATACTTCCTAACCACTGGGGGATAAGCAAGGCCGATAAACTCATCTTT. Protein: CALGNPPHILPNHWGISKADKLIF.

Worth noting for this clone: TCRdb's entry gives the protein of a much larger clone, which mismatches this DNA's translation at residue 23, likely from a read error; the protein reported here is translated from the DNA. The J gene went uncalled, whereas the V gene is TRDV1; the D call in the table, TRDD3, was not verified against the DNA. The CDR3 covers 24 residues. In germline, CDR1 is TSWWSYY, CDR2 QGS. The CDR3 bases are TGTGCTCTTGGGAACTCCCCCCACATACTTCCTAACCACTGGGGGATAAGCAAGGCCGATAAACTCACCTTT. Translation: CALGNSPHILPNHWGISKADKLTF.

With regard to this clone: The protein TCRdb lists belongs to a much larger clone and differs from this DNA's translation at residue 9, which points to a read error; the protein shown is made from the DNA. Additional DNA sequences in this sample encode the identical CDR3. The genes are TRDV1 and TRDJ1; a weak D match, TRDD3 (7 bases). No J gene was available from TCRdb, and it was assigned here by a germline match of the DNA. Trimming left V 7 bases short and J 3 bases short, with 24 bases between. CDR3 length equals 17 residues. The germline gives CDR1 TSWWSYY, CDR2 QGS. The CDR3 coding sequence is TGTGCTCTTGCGACCCTCCTACGGTGGATACGATCCGATAAACTCATCTTT. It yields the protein CALATLLRWIRSDKLIF.

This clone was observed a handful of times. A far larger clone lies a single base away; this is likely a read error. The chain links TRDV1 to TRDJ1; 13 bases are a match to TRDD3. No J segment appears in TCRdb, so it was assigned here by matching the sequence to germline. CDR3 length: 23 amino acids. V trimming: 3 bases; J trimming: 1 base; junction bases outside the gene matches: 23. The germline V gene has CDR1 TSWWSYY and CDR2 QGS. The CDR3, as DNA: TGTGCTCTTGGGGAGCTAGGAGATGACTTTTACTGGGGGATACGCCGGGGCACCGATAAACTCATCTTT. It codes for CALGELGDDFYWGIRRGTDKLIF.

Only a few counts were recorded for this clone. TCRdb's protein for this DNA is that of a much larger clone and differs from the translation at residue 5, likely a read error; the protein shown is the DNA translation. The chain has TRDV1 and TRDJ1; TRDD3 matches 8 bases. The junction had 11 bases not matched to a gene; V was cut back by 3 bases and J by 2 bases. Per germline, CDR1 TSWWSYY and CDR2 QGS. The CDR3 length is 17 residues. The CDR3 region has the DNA TGTGCTCTTGGGGACCGGCCTCCGGGGGATATAACCGATAAACTCATCTTT. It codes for CALGDRPPGDITDKLIF.

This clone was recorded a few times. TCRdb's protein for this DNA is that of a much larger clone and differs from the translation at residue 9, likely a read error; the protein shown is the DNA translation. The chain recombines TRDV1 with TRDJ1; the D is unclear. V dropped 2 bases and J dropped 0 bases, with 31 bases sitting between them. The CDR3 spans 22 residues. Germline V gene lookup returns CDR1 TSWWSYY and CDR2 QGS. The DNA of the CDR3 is TGTGCTCTTGGGGAAATGAAGGCCCAAATGAGGAGATTTACCGGGTACACCGATAAACTCATCTTT. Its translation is CALGEMKAQMRRFTGYTDKLIF.

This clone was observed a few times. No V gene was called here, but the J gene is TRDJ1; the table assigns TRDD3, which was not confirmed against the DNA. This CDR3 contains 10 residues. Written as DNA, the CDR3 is TGCGCTGGGGGATACGAGAAACTCATCTTT. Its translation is CAGGYEKLIF.

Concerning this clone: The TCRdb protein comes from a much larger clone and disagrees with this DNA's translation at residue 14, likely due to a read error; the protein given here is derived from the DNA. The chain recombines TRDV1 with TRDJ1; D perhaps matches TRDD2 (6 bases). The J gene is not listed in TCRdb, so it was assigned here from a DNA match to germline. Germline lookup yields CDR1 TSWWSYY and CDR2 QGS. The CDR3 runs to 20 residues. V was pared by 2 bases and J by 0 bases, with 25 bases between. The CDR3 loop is CALGESYAPFGLLHTDKLIF. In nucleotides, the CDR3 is TGTGCTCTTGGGGAATCCTACGCCCCCTTCGGACTGCTGCACACCGATAAACTCATCTTT.

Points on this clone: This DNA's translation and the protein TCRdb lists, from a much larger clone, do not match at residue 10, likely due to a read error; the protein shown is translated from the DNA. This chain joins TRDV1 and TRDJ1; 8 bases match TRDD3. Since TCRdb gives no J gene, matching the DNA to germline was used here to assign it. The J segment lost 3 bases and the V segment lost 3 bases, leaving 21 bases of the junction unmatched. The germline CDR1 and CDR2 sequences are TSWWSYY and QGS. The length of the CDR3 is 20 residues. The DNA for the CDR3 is TGTGCTCTTGGGGATTCGTACTGGGGGCCCACCGGAGTCTGGCCCGATAAACTCATCTTT. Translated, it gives CALGDSYWGPTGVWPDKLIF.

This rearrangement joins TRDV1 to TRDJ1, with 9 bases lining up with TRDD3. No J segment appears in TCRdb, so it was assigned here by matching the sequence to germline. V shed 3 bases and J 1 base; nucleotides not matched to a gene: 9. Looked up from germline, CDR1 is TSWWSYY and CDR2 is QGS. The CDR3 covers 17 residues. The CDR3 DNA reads TGTGCTCTTGGGGATGGGTGGGGGGGATACTCCACCGATAAACTCATCTTT. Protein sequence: CALGDGWGGYSTDKLIF.